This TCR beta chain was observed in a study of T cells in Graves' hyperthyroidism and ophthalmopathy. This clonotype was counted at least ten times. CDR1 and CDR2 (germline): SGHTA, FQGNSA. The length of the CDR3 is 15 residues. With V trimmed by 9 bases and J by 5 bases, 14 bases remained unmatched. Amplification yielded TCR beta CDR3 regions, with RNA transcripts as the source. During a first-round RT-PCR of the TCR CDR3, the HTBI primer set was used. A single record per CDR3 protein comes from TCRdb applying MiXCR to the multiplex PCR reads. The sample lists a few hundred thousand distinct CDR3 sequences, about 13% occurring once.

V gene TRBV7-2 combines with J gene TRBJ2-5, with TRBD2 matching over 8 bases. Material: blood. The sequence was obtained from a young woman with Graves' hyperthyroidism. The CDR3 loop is CASTPGLGPRETQYF. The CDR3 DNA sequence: TGTGCCAGTACTCCGGGACTAGGTCCTCGGGAGACCCAGTACTTC.